This TCR beta chain was obtained from a study of T cells in women clearing cervical HPV infection. Background on the study: Case blood drawn at lesion detection; control blood after infection cleared.

This CDR3 is 14 amino acids long. Germline V gene lookup returns CDR1 SEHNR and CDR2 FQNEAQ (reference sequence). Sequenced by immunoSEQ multiplex PCR; TCRdb stores in-frame clones only, minus some. This table holds fewer than 35,000 clones. Concerning this clone itself: Mismatch with germline at one junction end may stem from a read error. Read coverage stops 3 residues before the CDR3 terminus; the germline J gene supplies the remainder.

The chain employs TRBV7-9 and TRBJ2-2, with 9 nucleotides matching TRBD1. This receptor was obtained from a woman aged 18 to 75 with a cervical HPV16 infection that either progressed to CIN3+ or cleared (not recorded which). Material: blood buffy coat. CDR3 sequence reads: CAGSTTGGTGELFF. The covered CDR3 bases are TGTGCCGGCAGCACGACAGGGGGAACCGGGGAG.